This T cell receptor (beta chain) originates from a study of shared clonotypes between healthy human individuals. Study results and caveats: Donors were few, which limited the genetic and exposure-history diversity represented.

Germline lookup yields CDR1 SQVTM and CDR2 ANQGSEA. The CDR3 is 15 residues long. V shed 4 bases, J shed 0 bases, and the junction held 8 bases outside the gene matches. The authors divided CD4+ cells into CD45RA+ naive and CD45RA-negative memory subsets. Regarding this clone: The antigen is unknown.

Template for every sorted-subset replicate PCR totaled about 0.2 ug DNA, approximately 30,000 T cell genomes. Original processing methods: Junction-only immunoSEQ sequences carried no quality scores, so filtering differed. TCRdb's table, derived via immunoSEQ multiplex PCR, lists solely in-frame clones and lacks some. V, J and clone size derive from that table, while D and trimming were established from the DNA sequence. This sample has approximately 2.5 million clones, with approximately 90% found just once. This chain joins TRBV29-1 and TRBJ1-1; 7 nucleotides line up with TRBD1. The source of this sequence is a man aged 18 to 29 in good health. Sequencing input: naive CD4+ T cells sorted from blood. Subset here: CD45RA+ positively selected. CDR3 region: CSVGGTVKMNTEAFF. Written as DNA, the CDR3 is TGCAGCGTTGGAGGGACAGTGAAAATGAACACTGAAGCTTTCTTT.